A selection of T cell receptor beta chains follows, all from one sample in a study of Graves' ophthalmopathy and Graves' hyperthyroidism. Using its own MiXCR run on the multiplex PCR reads, TCRdb lists one record per CDR3 protein. This sample carries over a million distinct CDR3 sequences, about 40% of them seen once, and the ten largest clones take around 10%. Sequenced sample: peripheral blood or thyroid tissue (not recorded which). These receptors all stem from an adult man with Graves' hyperthyroidism. The CDR3 runs from the conserved cysteine through the conserved F or W. D genes are given only for firm matches. The size field is filled for only some rows; it gives once, few, many or a size class.

j_call clone_size d_call v_call cdr3_aa cdr3_nt
TRBJ2-5 few TRBD1 TRBV5-1 CASSLDRGRNQETQYF TGCGCCAGCAGCTTGGACAGGGGGCGAAACCAAGAGACCCAGTACTTC
TRBJ2-3 NA NA TRBV12-3/TRBV12-4 CASSLAAGEDTQYF TGTGCCAGCAGTTTAGCGGCAGGGGAGGATACGCAGTATTTT
TRBJ1-4 NA NA TRBV29-1 CSERGGAEKLFF TGCAGCGAACGAGGGGGGGCTGAAAAACTGTTTTTT
TRBJ2-6 NA NA TRBV7-9 CASSHTGADVLTF TGTGCCAGCTCTCATACGGGGGCCGACGTCCTGACTTTC
TRBJ2-2 many NA TRBV7-9 CASSPTVSGELFF TGTGCCAGCAGCCCTACAGTGTCCGGGGAGCTGTTTTTT
TRBJ2-7 NA NA TRBV29-1 CSLERQDRYEQYF TGCAGCTTGGAGCGACAGGATCGCTACGAGCAGTACTTC
TRBJ2-7 NA NA TRBV11-2 CASSYQEAYEQYF TGTGCCAGCAGTTACCAGGAGGCCTACGAGCAGTACTTC
TRBJ2-7 many NA TRBV12-3/TRBV12-4 CASSPQWGPYEQYF TGTGCCAGCAGTCCCCAGTGGGGTCCCTACGAGCAGTACTTC
TRBJ2-5 NA NA TRBV13 CASSFGGVEIQYF TGTGCCAGCAGCTTCGGGGGAGTGGAGATCCAGTACTTC
TRBJ1-3 few NA TRBV11-3 CASSREGTYPGNTIYF TGTGCCAGCAGCCGTGAAGGGACATACCCTGGAAACACCATATATTTT
TRBJ2-2 many TRBD1 TRBV29-1 CSVEQGESTGELFF TGCAGCGTTGAACAGGGGGAGAGCACCGGGGAGCTGTTTTTT
TRBJ1-2 few TRBD1 TRBV10-2 CASSEPDRRGGYTF TGCGCCAGCAGTGAGCCGGACAGGCGGGGCGGCTACACCTTC
TRBJ1-2 many NA TRBV7-9 CASSLETGPRGNYGYTF TGTGCCAGCAGCTTAGAAACAGGGCCGCGAGGAAACTATGGCTACACCTTC
TRBJ1-2 few NA TRBV4-1 CASSQIDNYGYTF TGCGCCAGCAGCCAAATAGACAACTATGGCTACACCTTC
TRBJ2-7 NA TRBD2 TRBV10-1 CASSPNAGLAGAYEQYF TGCGCCAGCAGCCCCAATGCCGGACTAGCGGGAGCCTACGAGCAGTACTTC
TRBJ2-2 NA NA TRBV2 CASSGSSVTGELFF TGTGCCAGCAGTGGAAGTTCGGTCACCGGGGAGCTGTTTTTT
TRBJ2-5 NA TRBD1 TRBV10-3 CASRPVGTGQAWKGTQYF TGTGCCAGCAGACCCGTGGGGACAGGGCAAGCCTGGAAGGGGACCCAGTACTTC
TRBJ2-2 NA NA TRBV7-7 CASSLEVSNTGELFF TGTGCCAGCAGCTTAGAAGTCTCGAACACCGGGGAGCTGTTTTTT
TRBJ2-7 NA NA TRBV20-1 CSARADRRYEQYF TGCAGTGCACGGGCCGACAGGCGGTACGAGCAGTACTTC
TRBJ2-5 NA TRBD1 TRBV10-2 CASSEPDRAQETQYF TGCGCCAGCAGTGAGCCGGACAGGGCACAAGAGACCCAGTACTTC
TRBJ2-5 many TRBD2 TRBV10-3 CAISGPGTSGETQYF TGTGCCATCAGTGGCCCCGGGACTAGCGGAGAGACCCAGTACTTC
TRBJ1-6 many NA TRBV7-9 CASSLAGPLHF TGTGCCAGCAGCTTAGCTGGACCCCTCCACTTT
TRBJ2-7 many NA TRBV5-6 CASSHDNSYEQYF TGTGCCAGCAGCCACGACAACTCCTACGAGCAGTACTTC
TRBJ2-7 NA NA TRBV12-3/TRBV12-4 CASSLAGSQTYEQYF TGTGCCAGCAGTCTTGCGGGGTCTCAAACCTACGAGCAGTACTTC
TRBJ1-1 many TRBD1 TRBV12-3/TRBV12-4 CASSWDRGRAAEAFF TGTGCCAGCAGTTGGGACAGGGGGCGCGCGGCCGAAGCTTTCTTT
TRBJ2-7 many TRBD1 TRBV4-1 CASSQGGQMSYEQYF TGCGCCAGCAGCCAAGGGGGACAGATGAGCTACGAGCAGTACTTC
TRBJ1-1 many NA TRBV9 CASSVEGGRGWDTEAFF TGTGCCAGCAGCGTAGAGGGGGGCCGAGGCTGGGACACTGAAGCTTTCTTT
TRBJ1-1 NA NA TRBV12-3/TRBV12-4 CASRLTAEAFF TGTGCCAGCAGACTAACAGCAGAAGCTTTCTTT
TRBJ2-5 NA TRBD1 TRBV7-7 CATSDRGPGEETQYF TGTGCCACCAGTGACAGGGGCCCGGGTGAGGAGACCCAGTACTTC
TRBJ1-2 few NA TRBV28 CASNSGGGYGYTF TGTGCCAGCAACTCCGGGGGGGGCTATGGCTACACCTTC
TRBJ1-1 many TRBD1 TRBV7-9 CASSFGQGLMNTEAFF TGTGCCAGCAGCTTCGGACAGGGCCTCATGAACACTGAAGCTTTCTTT
TRBJ1-4 many TRBD1 TRBV10-3 CAQEGAHEKLFF TGTGCCCAGGAGGGGGCGCATGAAAAACTGTTTTTT
TRBJ1-6 NA NA TRBV10-3 CAISVFGGTGSNLHF TGTGCCATCAGTGTTTTTGGAGGAACGGGGTCGAACCTCCACTTT
TRBJ2-7 NA NA TRBV7-9 CASSPRYVGRRSYEQYF TGTGCCAGCAGCCCCCGCTATGTCGGGAGAAGATCCTACGAGCAGTACTTC
TRBJ2-5 NA NA TRBV7-9 CAQCEVRETQYF TGTGCCCAATGCGAGGTCCGAGAGACCCAGTACTTC
TRBJ2-5 NA TRBD1 TRBV7-2 CASSFGTGASGTQYF TGTGCCAGCAGCTTCGGGACAGGCGCCTCCGGGACCCAGTACTTC
TRBJ2-2 NA NA TRBV20-1 CSARTGSDTGELFF TGCAGTGCTAGAACGGGTTCGGACACCGGGGAGCTGTTTTTT
TRBJ2-5 many NA TRBV15 CATSRGTGAGETQYF TGTGCCACCAGCAGAGGCACGGGGGCTGGGGAGACCCAGTACTTC
TRBJ1-2 many NA TRBV12-3/TRBV12-4 CASSPREFYGYTF TGTGCCAGCAGCCCGAGAGAGTTCTATGGCTACACCTTC
TRBJ1-6 few TRBD1 TRBV20-1 CSARDRQGAHSPLHF TGCAGTGCTAGAGACCGACAGGGGGCTCATTCACCCCTCCACTTT
TRBJ2-7 many NA TRBV4-3 CASSQDLWGYEQYF TGCGCCAGCAGCCAAGACCTTTGGGGCTACGAGCAGTACTTC
TRBJ2-5 few NA TRBV10-3 CAISASTQGGQETQYF TGTGCCATCAGTGCCTCTACCCAGGGAGGTCAAGAGACCCAGTACTTC
TRBJ2-5 NA TRBD2 TRBV2 CASRDSGPEGETQYF TGTGCCAGCAGAGATAGCGGGCCGGAGGGAGAGACCCAGTACTTC